This T cell receptor beta chain comes out of a study of shared clonotypes between healthy human individuals. Clones were sequenced by immunoSEQ multiplex PCR, and TCRdb holds only the in-frame ones, with some missing. Seen here are approximately 1,500,000 clones, around 97% observed once, and the top ten hold 0.95% to 1.5%. The CDR3 is 12 amino acids. V was cut by 10 bases and J by 10 bases, with 17 bases left in between. Germline V CDR1 and CDR2: MNHEY, SVGAGI. This sequence originates from a man aged 25 to 40 in good health. The chain employs TRBV6-5 and TRBJ2-1, with a weak D call TRBD2 (6 bases). Sequencing was performed on naive CD4+ T cells sorted from blood. The subset here: CD45RA+ positively selected. The CDR3 bases are TGTGCCACGGGACTCCCTTACCAGGAGCAGTTCTTC. Translation gives CATGLPYQEQFF.